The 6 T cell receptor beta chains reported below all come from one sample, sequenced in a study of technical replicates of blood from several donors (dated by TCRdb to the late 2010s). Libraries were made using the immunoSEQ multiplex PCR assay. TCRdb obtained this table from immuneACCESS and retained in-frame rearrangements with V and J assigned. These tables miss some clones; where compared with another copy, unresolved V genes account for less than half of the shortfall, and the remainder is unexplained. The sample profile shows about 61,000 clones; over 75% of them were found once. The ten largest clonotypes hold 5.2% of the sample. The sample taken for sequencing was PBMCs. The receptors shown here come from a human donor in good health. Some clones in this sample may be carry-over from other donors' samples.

CDR3: CAISVNKPSGVHEQYF. CDR3 nucleotide sequence: TGTGCCATCAGTGTAAATAAGCCTAGCGGCGTTCACGAGCAGTACTTC. This sequence joins TRBV10-3 and TRBJ2-7; 7 bases match TRBD2. The CDR3 runs to 16 residues. Trimming took 4 bases from V and 5 from J; bases not matched to a gene: 14. Germline V gene data show CDR1 as ENHRY and CDR2 as SYGVKD.

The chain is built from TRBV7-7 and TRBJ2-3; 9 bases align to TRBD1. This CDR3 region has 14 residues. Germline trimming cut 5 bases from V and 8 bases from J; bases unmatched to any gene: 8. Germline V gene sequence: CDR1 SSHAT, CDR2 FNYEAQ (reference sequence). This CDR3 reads CASSPRDRETTQYF. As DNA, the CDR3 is TGTGCCAGCAGCCCCCGGGACAGGGAAACTACGCAGTATTTT.

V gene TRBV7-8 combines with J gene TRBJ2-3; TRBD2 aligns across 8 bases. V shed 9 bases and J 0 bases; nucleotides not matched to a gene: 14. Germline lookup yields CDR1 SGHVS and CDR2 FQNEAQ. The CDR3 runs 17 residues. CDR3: CASKKAGGTTSTDTQYF. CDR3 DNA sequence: TGTGCCAGTAAAAAGGCGGGAGGAACGACTAGCACAGATACGCAGTATTTT.

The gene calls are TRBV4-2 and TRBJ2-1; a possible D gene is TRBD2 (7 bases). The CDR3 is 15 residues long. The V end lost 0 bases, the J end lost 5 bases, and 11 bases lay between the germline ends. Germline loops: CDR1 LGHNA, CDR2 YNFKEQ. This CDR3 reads CASSQEGGANNEQFF. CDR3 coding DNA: TGTGCCAGCAGCCAAGAGGGGGGGGCGAACAATGAGCAGTTCTTC.

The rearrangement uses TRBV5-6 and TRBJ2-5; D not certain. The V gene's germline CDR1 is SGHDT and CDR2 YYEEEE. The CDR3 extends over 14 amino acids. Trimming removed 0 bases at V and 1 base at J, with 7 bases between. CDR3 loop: CASSLESFQETQYF. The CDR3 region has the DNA TGTGCCAGCAGCTTGGAATCATTCCAAGAGACCCAGTACTTC. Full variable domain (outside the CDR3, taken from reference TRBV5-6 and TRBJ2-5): DAGVTQSPTHLIKTRGQQVTLRCSPKSGHDTVSWYQQALGQGPQFIFQYYEEEERQRGNFPDRFSGHQFPNYSSELNVNALLLGDSALYLCASSLESFQETQYFGPGTRLLVL.

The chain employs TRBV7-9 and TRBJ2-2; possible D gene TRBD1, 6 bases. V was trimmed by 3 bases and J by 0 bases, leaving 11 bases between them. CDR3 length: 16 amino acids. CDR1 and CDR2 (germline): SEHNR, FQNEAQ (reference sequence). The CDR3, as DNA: TGTGCCAGCAGCTTGTTGACAGGAGCGAACACCGGGGAGCTGTTTTTT. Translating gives CASSLLTGANTGELFF. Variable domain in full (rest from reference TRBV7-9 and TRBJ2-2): DTGVSQNPRHKITKRGQNVTFRCDPISEHNRLYWYRQTLGQGPEFLTYFQNEAQLEKSRLLSDRFSAERPKGSFSTLEIQRTEQGDSAMYLCASSLLTGANTGELFFGEGSRLTVL.